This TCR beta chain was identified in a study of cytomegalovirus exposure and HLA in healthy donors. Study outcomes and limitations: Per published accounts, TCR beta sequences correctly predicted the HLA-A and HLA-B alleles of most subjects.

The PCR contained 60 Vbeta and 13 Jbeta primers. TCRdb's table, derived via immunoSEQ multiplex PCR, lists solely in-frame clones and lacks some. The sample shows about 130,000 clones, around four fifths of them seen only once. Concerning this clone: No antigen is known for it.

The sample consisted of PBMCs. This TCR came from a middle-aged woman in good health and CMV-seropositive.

The CDR3 is CASSDPGAGVYEKLFF. The CDR3 coding sequence is TGTGCCAGCAGTGATCCGGGGGCGGGAGTGTATGAAAAACTGTTTTTT. This chain uses TRBV6-1 with TRBJ1-4; a weak D match, TRBD1 (6 bases). Germline V gene lookup returns CDR1 MNHNS and CDR2 SASEGT. The length of the CDR3 is 16 residues. V lost 3 bases to trimming and J lost 6 bases, with 17 bases between them.